Each of the 25 T cell receptor beta chains below was sequenced from the same sample in a study of OX40 agonist ivuxolimab in advanced cancers. Method: immunoSEQ multiplex PCR; TCRdb's copy keeps in-frame clones and lacks some. Counted here are fewer than 75,000 clones, about nine tenths occurring once; the ten biggest clones make up 0.67%. Sequenced material: CD4+ or CD8+ T cells sorted from blood, taken in a trial of the OX40 agonist ivuxolimab. All receptors come from an adult with an advanced solid tumor such as melanoma, head and neck, liver or kidney cancer.

This chain joins TRBV5-1 and TRBJ2-1; D unresolved. V was trimmed by 3 bases and J by 3 bases, leaving 1 base between them. The V gene's germline CDR1 is SGHRS and CDR2 YFSETQ. This CDR3 region has 11 residues. The CDR3 DNA sequence: TGCGCCAGCAGCTACTACAATGAGCAGTTCTTC. Translation gives CASSYYNEQFF.

This clone occurred a few times. J is TRBJ1-4 and V is TRBV7-9; D gene uncertain. This CDR3 spans 12 amino acids. Germline lookup yields CDR1 SEHNR and CDR2 FQNEAQ (reference sequence). The germline V and J ends were trimmed by 4 bases and 8 bases, with 8 bases remaining between them. The CDR3 coding sequence is TGTGCCAGCAGCTCAAGGGAGGAAAAACTGTTTTTT. This gives the protein CASSSREEKLFF.

V gene TRBV30 combines with J gene TRBJ2-7; D remains ambiguous. The CDR3 is 12 amino acids. Looked up from germline, CDR1 is GTSNPN and CDR2 is SVGIG (reference sequence). The V gene lost 2 bases and the J gene lost 4 bases, with 9 bases spanning the gap. CDR3 nucleotides: TGTGCCTGGAGTTACGGACGGTACGAGCAGTACTTC. It is translated as CAWSYGRYEQYF.

This clone was seen more than once but under ten times. This sequence joins TRBV19 and TRBJ1-4; D unclear. The V end was cut by 6 bases, the J end by 6 bases, with 14 bases between. The germline V gene has CDR1 LNHDA and CDR2 SQIVND (reference sequence). The CDR3 totals 14 residues. CDR3 protein: CASSSRASDEKLFF. CDR3 bases: TGTGCCAGTAGCAGTCGGGCTTCGGATGAAAAACTGTTTTTT.

This clone was seen just once. The chain uses TRBV18 and TRBJ2-6, with 9 bases aligning to TRBD1. V trimming: 5 bases; J trimming: 3 bases; junction bases outside the gene matches: 5. Germline CDR1 KGHSH, CDR2 LQKENI. The CDR3 spans 16 residues. The DNA for the CDR3 is TGTGCCAGCTCAACAGGGGGCGCGAATGGGGCCAACGTCCTGACTTTC. Amino acids: CASSTGGANGANVLTF.

The CDR3 spells CAWTGSYGYTF. CDR3 sequence (DNA): TGTGCCTGGACAGGGAGCTATGGCTACACCTTC. The chain uses TRBV30 and TRBJ1-2; D may be TRBD1 (5 bases). Germline lookup yields CDR1 GTSNPN and CDR2 SVGIG (reference sequence). The CDR3 has 11 amino acids. Trimming removed 4 bases from V and 4 bases from J, with 7 bases in between.

This clone appeared a single time. V is TRBV5-4 and J is TRBJ2-5; TRBD2 aligns across 7 bases. V lost 0 bases and J lost 2; bases outside the gene matches: 10. The germline CDR1 and CDR2 sequences are SGHNT and YYREEE (reference sequence). The CDR3 is 17 amino acids. The CDR3 sequence: CASSLGGASGLQETQYF. In DNA, the CDR3 is TGTGCCAGCAGCTTGGGCGGGGCTAGCGGTTTACAAGAGACCCAGTACTTC.

The J gene is TRBJ1-2, the V gene TRBV6-6; a possible D gene is TRBD1 (6 bases). Trimming removed 6 bases at V and 3 bases at J, with 11 bases between. Germline lookup yields CDR1 MNHNY and CDR2 SVGAGI (reference sequence). The CDR3 consists of 13 residues. The CDR3 coding sequence is TGTGCCAGCAGCTTGGACAGATACTATGGCTACACCTTC. Translating gives CASSLDRYYGYTF.

The sample holds a few counts of this clone. The gene calls are TRBV27 and TRBJ1-1; TRBD1 is a possible D gene (6 bases). CDR1 and CDR2 from the germline V gene are MNHEY and SMNVEV (reference sequence). V lost 4 bases to trimming and J lost 0 bases, with 12 bases between them. This CDR3 is 15 amino acids long. This chain's CDR3 is CASSSNRAMNTEAFF. The CDR3 nucleotides are TGTGCCAGCAGTTCAAACAGGGCAATGAACACTGAAGCTTTCTTT.

The gene calls are TRBV6-1 and TRBJ1-5; the D is unclear. CDR3 length equals 12 residues. Germline V gene lookup returns CDR1 MNHNS and CDR2 SASEGT. The V end lost 6 bases, the J end lost 9 bases, and 12 bases lay between the germline ends. The CDR3 sequence is CASSPVRTPQHF. The CDR3 DNA reads TGTGCCAGCAGCCCCGTCCGGACGCCCCAGCATTTT.

V is TRBV6-5 and J is TRBJ1-1; D call uncertain. V lost 2 bases, J lost 0 bases, and 10 bases lay in between. From germline, CDR1 is MNHEY and CDR2 SVGAGI. The CDR3 extends over 15 amino acids. For the CDR3, the DNA is TGTGCCAGCAGTTACGTTAACAGAGTGAACACTGAAGCTTTCTTT. This sequence encodes CASSYVNRVNTEAFF.

The chain links TRBV7-3 to TRBJ2-1; 12 positions match TRBD2. The CDR3 is 18 amino acids. Looked up from germline, CDR1 is SGHTA and CDR2 is FQGTGA. The J segment lost 3 bases and the V segment lost 4 bases, leaving 10 bases of the junction unmatched. The DNA for the CDR3 is TGTGCCAGCAGCTCGAAGGGACGGGGACTAGCGGGCTACAATGAGCAGTTCTTC. Amino acids: CASSSKGRGLAGYNEQFF.

The rearrangement uses TRBV28 and TRBJ1-4; 8 bases are a match to TRBD1. Germline values: CDR1 MDHEN, CDR2 SYDVKM. Trimming cost V 7 bases and J 2 bases; bases outside gene matches: 3. The CDR3 has 14 residues. The CDR3 sequence is CASNTGGTNEKLFF. For the CDR3, the DNA is TGTGCCAGCAACACAGGGGGTACTAATGAAAAACTGTTTTTT.

In its sample, this clone was seen once. This CDR3 reads CASSQGPRTDTQYF. The CDR3 region has the DNA TGTGCCAGCAGTCAAGGCCCTAGGACAGATACGCAGTATTTT. The V gene is TRBV28, the J gene TRBJ2-3; no definite D call. The CDR3 covers 14 residues. Trimming left V 5 bases short and J 3 bases short, with 12 bases between. The germline V gene encodes CDR1 MDHEN and CDR2 SYDVKM.

This rearrangement joins TRBV19 to TRBJ2-5; tentatively, D is TRBD1 (5 bases). Trimming took off 3 bases at V and 6 bases at J, with 14 bases between the two ends. The CDR3 has 14 residues. Germline lookup yields CDR1 LNHDA and CDR2 SQIVND (reference sequence). DNA for the CDR3: TGTGCCAGTAGTATGGGGCAGGGTAGCCAGACCCAGTACTTC. This translates into CASSMGQGSQTQYF.

This clone was counted a few times. The chain recombines TRBV10-3 with TRBJ2-1; TRBD1 or TRBD2 may be the D gene (5 bases each). Germline-derived CDR1 and CDR2 are ENHRY and SYGVKD. The V end was cut by 5 bases, the J end by 15 bases, with 20 bases between. This CDR3 spans 13 amino acids. The CDR3 sequence is CAISRGEGTGWFF. CDR3 coding DNA: TGTGCCATCAGTAGGGGCGAGGGGACGGGGTGGTTCTTC.

The V call is TRBV5-1, the J call TRBJ2-1, with 10 bases lining up with TRBD2. The germline CDR1 and CDR2 sequences are SGHRS and YFSETQ. Trimming at V came to 2 bases and at J to 8 bases, leaving 4 bases not matched to a gene. CDR3 length equals 14 residues. Here the CDR3 DNA reads TGCGCCAGCAGCTTTCTAGCGGGAGAGGATGAGCAGTTCTTC. This gives the protein CASSFLAGEDEQFF.

V usage is TRBV4-2 and J usage is TRBJ2-1, with D possibly being TRBD1 or TRBD2 (7 bases each). Germline CDR1 reads LGHNA; CDR2 reads YNFKEQ. CDR3 size: 15 residues. V dropped 7 bases and J dropped 3 bases, with 16 bases sitting between them. DNA for the CDR3: TGTGCCAGCACCAGGGGGGGTAGCGTCTACAATGAGCAGTTCTTC. Its protein product is CASTRGGSVYNEQFF.

The chain has TRBV10-2 and TRBJ2-2; 8 bases map to TRBD1. The germline V gene encodes CDR1 WSHSY and CDR2 SAAADI. After removal of 3 bases from V and 8 bases from J, the junction contained 14 bases not matched to a gene. The CDR3 loop spans 17 amino acids. The CDR3 DNA reads as TGCGCCAGCAGTGATTTCTTGAACAGGGGGTTCTCAGGGGAGCTGTTTTTT. This sequence encodes CASSDFLNRGFSGELFF.

This sequence joins TRBV28 and TRBJ2-7; D possibly corresponds to TRBD2 (6 bases). The CDR3 is 15 residues long. CDR1 is MDHEN and CDR2 is SYDVKM in the germline V gene. Trimming removed 8 bases from V and 1 base from J, with 18 bases in between. The CDR3 DNA reads TGTGCCAGCGCTGGGGCTAGCGAGATTTCCTACGAGCAGTACTTC. Residues: CASAGASEISYEQYF.

This chain uses TRBV6-6 with TRBJ2-1; D may correspond to TRBD1 or TRBD2 (5 bases each). This CDR3 is built from 14 residues. CDR1 MNHNY and CDR2 SVGAGI come from the germline V gene (reference sequence). V dropped 4 bases and J dropped 5 bases, with 12 bases sitting between them. The CDR3 coding sequence is TGTGCCAGCAGTTGGCAGGGAGAGAACAATGAGCAGTTCTTC. Its protein is CASSWQGENNEQFF.

The chain couples TRBV29-1 to TRBJ2-5; D perhaps matches TRBD1 (5 bases). The CDR3 extends over 13 amino acids. The V and J ends lost 6 bases and 1 base respectively, with 12 bases between them. Germline assignment: CDR1 SQVTM and CDR2 ANQGSEA. CDR3 in amino acids: CSVANGAQETQYF. The DNA for the CDR3 is TGCAGCGTCGCCAATGGGGCCCAAGAGACCCAGTACTTC.

The CDR3 region has the DNA TGCGCCAGCAGCCGAGGGGACTGGAACACTGAAGCTTTCTTT. Its translation: CASSRGDWNTEAFF. This chain connects TRBV5-1 to TRBJ1-1, with a tentative D call TRBD1 (5 bases). The CDR3 is made up of 14 amino acids. Between the trimmed V and J ends, which lost 4 bases and 1 base, there was a span of 11 bases. Germline V lookup: CDR1 SGHRS, CDR2 YFSETQ.

The CDR3 DNA sequence: TGTGCCAGCAGTTTATGGCGGGGGCGCGGGAGCTCCTACAATGAGCAGTTCTTC. Amino acids: CASSLWRGRGSSYNEQFF. The chain joins TRBV28 to TRBJ2-1; D perhaps matches TRBD2 (7 bases). The CDR3 spans 18 residues. The V and J ends lost 0 bases and 0 bases respectively, with 15 bases between them. Germline V lookup: CDR1 MDHEN, CDR2 SYDVKM.

The chain uses TRBV6-6 and TRBJ2-3; 9 bases match TRBD2. V trimming: 7 bases; J trimming: 9 bases; junction bases outside the gene matches: 11. Germline loops: CDR1 MNHNY, CDR2 SVGAGI (reference sequence). CDR3 length: 14 residues. CDR3: CASNPGAGGNTQYF. The CDR3 nucleotides read TGTGCCAGCAACCCGGGGGCGGGAGGGAACACGCAGTATTTT.